The sequence of this TCR beta chain was determined in a study of OX40 agonist ivuxolimab in advanced cancers. From germline, CDR1 is MDHEN and CDR2 SYDVKM. This CDR3 contains 15 residues. Unmatched junction bases numbered 9, after V lost 5 bases and J lost 4 bases. Data came from immunoSEQ multiplex PCR; TCRdb stores just in-frame clones and leaves some out. The table records 50,000 to 85,000 clones, 75% to 90% of them present only once. The sequence came from an adult with an advanced solid tumor such as melanoma, head and neck, liver or kidney cancer. V gene TRBV28 combines with J gene TRBJ2-3; 7 positions match TRBD1. Material: CD4+ or CD8+ T cells sorted from blood, obtained in a trial of the OX40 agonist ivuxolimab. The CDR3 is CASSPNRGRADTQYF. DNA for the CDR3: TGTGCCAGCAGTCCGAATAGGGGGCGGGCAGATACGCAGTATTTT.